This T cell receptor beta chain is from a study of T-cell memory formation after mild COVID-19. With respect to this clonotype: No antigen is known for it.

Trimming left V 0 bases short and J 9 bases short, with 13 bases between. This CDR3 is built from 13 residues. Germline CDR1 is SGHKS and CDR2 is YYEKEE (reference sequence). Study-level points and caveats: Shrinking CD4+ clones resided mostly in CM and EM, and CD8+ ones in EMRA. Some clones that responded turned up in pre-infection memory, which suggests that cross-reactive memory joined in.

5'RACE with constant-segment primers built TCRalpha and TCRbeta cDNA libraries with UMIs. One entry per CDR3 protein, called by TCRdb with MiXCR from the 5' RACE reads. The profile shows about 290,000 distinct CDR3 sequences, less than 20% of them singletons. This sequence was found in a man aged 18 to 29 who had mild COVID-19 (a few samples of this study predate the infection). Cell type and time point are not known. V and J are TRBV5-5 and TRBJ2-7; tentatively, D is TRBD1 (6 bases). Sequences were obtained from PBMCs or a T cell subset sorted from them (not recorded which). The CDR3 here is CASSLGQVYGQYF. CDR3 coding DNA: TGTGCCAGCAGCTTGGGACAGGTTTATGGGCAGTACTTC.